The 18 T cell receptor beta chains below were found in one sample sequenced in a study of T-cell reconstitution after alpha-beta-depleted transplantation in children. Library preparation (for TCRbeta) was performed with unique molecular identifiers. TCRdb re-derived calls from the PCR reads in MiXCR, one entry per CDR3 protein. Seen here are 75,000 to 90,000 distinct CDR3 sequences, 12% to 15% observed once, and the top ten hold around 26%. This specimen consisted of PBMCs, mostly from graft donor cells, obtained 180 days after TCRalphabeta/CD19-depleted stem cell transplant. These receptors were collected from a male patient aged 2 to 9 who had a stem cell transplant for acute lymphoblastic leukemia, so the T cells may come from the graft donor.

This clonotype was counted only a few times. The chain recombines TRBV10-3 with TRBJ1-3, with a tentative D call TRBD1 (5 bases). Between the trimmed V and J ends, which lost 4 bases and 0 bases, there was a span of 16 bases. Looked up from germline, CDR1 is ENHRY and CDR2 is SYGVKD. The CDR3 sequence is 17 residues long. The CDR3 reads CAISAMGRTISGNTIYF. CDR3 DNA: TGTGCCATCAGTGCGATGGGACGGACGATCTCTGGAAACACCATATATTTT.

This rearrangement joins TRBV20-1 to TRBJ2-1; D may correspond to TRBD1 or TRBD2 (5 bases each). The CDR3 length is 14 residues. Germline V gene sequence: CDR1 DFQATT, CDR2 SNEGSKA (reference sequence). Trimming left V 7 bases short and J 8 bases short, with 21 bases between. CDR3 loop: CSVLPGAGGDEQFF. CDR3 in DNA: TGCAGTGTTCTCCCCGGGGCCGGCGGCGATGAGCAGTTCTTC.

This chain joins TRBV20-1 and TRBJ2-5, with TRBD2 identical over 8 bases. V trimming: 5 bases; J trimming: 4 bases; junction bases outside the gene matches: 9. The CDR3 is 14 amino acids. CDR1 DFQATT and CDR2 SNEGSKA come from the germline V gene (reference sequence). CDR3 residues: CSAHVAGRGETQYF. CDR3 nucleotide sequence: TGCAGTGCTCACGTAGCGGGGCGGGGAGAGACCCAGTACTTC.

This clonotype showed up just a few times. V usage is TRBV4-2 and J usage is TRBJ2-7, with D hard to call. Germline CDR1 and CDR2: LGHNA and YNFKEQ. V was shortened by 0 bases and J by 3 bases, with 12 bases between the two germline ends. This CDR3 has 15 amino acids. The CDR3 bases are TGTGCCAGCAGCCAAGATCCTCCCGGCCTCTACGAGCAGTACTTC. Translated, it gives CASSQDPPGLYEQYF.

In its sample, this clonotype was seen many times. The V gene is TRBV20-1, the J gene TRBJ1-2; D not resolved. This CDR3 spans 12 amino acids. Germline-derived CDR1 and CDR2 are DFQATT and SNEGSKA (reference sequence). Trimming cost V 0 bases and J 4 bases, with 6 bases left between them. The CDR3, as DNA: TGCAGTGCTAGAGATGGGGTCTATGGCTACACCTTC. It codes for CSARDGVYGYTF.

This clonotype showed up just a few times. In DNA form, the CDR3 reads TGTGCCAGCACCCCTCCGGCTGGAACGCAGTATTTT. As protein: CASTPPAGTQYF. The chain recombines TRBV6-2 or TRBV6-3 with TRBJ2-3; D unclear. The CDR3 totals 12 residues. Trimming cost V 7 bases and J 9 bases, with 14 bases left between them. Germline V gene lookup returns CDR1 MNHEY and CDR2 SVGEGT.

The chain is built from TRBV27 and TRBJ2-7, with 7 bases aligning to TRBD1. This CDR3 comprises 13 residues. The germline CDR1 and CDR2 sequences are MNHEY and SMNVEV (reference sequence). V lost 2 bases to trimming and J lost 4 bases; unmatched junction nucleotides: 2. The CDR3 is CASSLPGGYEQYF. The CDR3 DNA reads as TGTGCCAGCAGTTTACCAGGGGGATACGAGCAGTACTTC.

In its sample, this clonotype was seen a few times. This sequence joins TRBV28 and TRBJ2-5; maybe TRBD1 (6 bases). V was pared by 5 bases and J by 2 bases, with 18 bases between. Germline V gene data show CDR1 as MDHEN and CDR2 as SYDVKM. The CDR3 has 16 residues. CDR3 nucleotides: TGTGCCAGCAGTCCAGTCCGACAGGTATTACAAGAGACCCAGTACTTC. This codes for CASSPVRQVLQETQYF.

This clonotype was counted at least ten times. The chain couples TRBV20-1 to TRBJ1-5; 8 bases match TRBD1. The CDR3 is 17 residues long. Germline V gene lookup returns CDR1 DFQATT and CDR2 SNEGSKA (reference sequence). The J segment lost 4 bases and the V segment lost 3 bases, leaving 14 bases of the junction unmatched. CDR3 coding DNA: TGCAGTGCTAGCGTGCCGGGACAGGCCCTTCGTAATCAGCCCCAGCATTTT. Protein product: CSASVPGQALRNQPQHF.

In this sample, this clonotype turned up many times. V is TRBV4-2 and J is TRBJ1-2, with 9 bases that match TRBD1. The CDR3 contains 15 residues. V was clipped by 1 base and J by 7 bases; unmatched bases: 7. In germline, CDR1 is LGHNA, CDR2 YNFKEQ. For the CDR3, the DNA is TGTGCCAGCAGCCAAGGGGGGGACAGGGATGGTGGCTACACCTTC. Translating gives CASSQGGDRDGGYTF.

Notes on this clonotype: The junction and the germline gene differ at one end; a read error may be behind it. The chain combines TRBV20-1 with TRBJ2-1; D is uncertain. Per the germline V gene, CDR1 is DFQATT and CDR2 is SNEGSKA (reference sequence). CDR3 length: 14 residues. The CDR3 loop is CSARGQPSYNGQFF. CDR3 DNA sequence: TGCAGTGCTAGAGGGCAGCCCTCCTACAATGGGCAGTTCTTC.

The sample holds a few counts of this clonotype. This sequence joins TRBV5-1 and TRBJ1-1; D call uncertain. V dropped 0 bases and J dropped 4 bases, with 13 bases sitting between them. The CDR3 loop spans 15 amino acids. Germline V gene lookup returns CDR1 SGHRS and CDR2 YFSETQ. CDR3 in amino acids: CASSLGPRAGTEAFF. As DNA, the CDR3 is TGCGCCAGCAGCTTGGGACCTAGGGCGGGCACTGAAGCTTTCTTT. Drawing the rest from reference TRBV5-1 and TRBJ1-1, the complete variable domain is KAGVTQTPRYLIKTRGQQVTLSCSPISGHRSVSWYQQTPGQGLQFLFEYFSETQRNKGNFPGRFSGRQFSNSRSEMNVSTLELGDSALYLCASSLGPRAGTEAFFGQGTRLTVV.

The J gene is TRBJ2-3, the V gene TRBV7-3; D may correspond to TRBD1 or TRBD2 (7 bases each). This CDR3 contains 13 residues. CDR1 is SGHTA, CDR2 FQGTGA, per germline. V was clipped by 5 bases and J by 5 bases, with 11 bases between them. The CDR3 nucleotides are TGTGCCAGCAGCCCAGGGGGGGGAGATACGCAGTATTTT. This codes for CASSPGGGDTQYF.

This clonotype was seen at least ten times. CDR3 in amino acids: CAISVWGGMEGEQYF. CDR3 bases: TGTGCCATCAGTGTATGGGGGGGGATGGAAGGCGAGCAGTACTTC. The chain uses TRBV10-3 and TRBJ2-7, with 7 bases that match TRBD2. V shed 4 bases, J shed 6 bases, and the junction held 12 bases outside the gene matches. CDR1 is ENHRY and CDR2 is SYGVKD in the germline V gene. The CDR3 consists of 15 residues.

The chain is built from TRBV30 and TRBJ1-4, with TRBD1 as a possible D gene (6 bases). The CDR3 runs to 15 residues. The germline gives CDR1 GTSNPN, CDR2 SVGIG (reference sequence). V lost 0 bases to trimming and J lost 8 bases, with 16 bases between them. Here the CDR3 DNA reads TGTGCCTGGAGTGTACCGACAGGAGGGTGGGAAAAACTGTTTTTT. It codes for CAWSVPTGGWEKLFF.

J is TRBJ2-1 and V is TRBV28, with 13 bases identical to TRBD2. The ends lost 6 bases at V and 7 bases at J; junction bases unmatched: 6. The CDR3 loop spans 15 amino acids. CDR1 and CDR2 from the germline V gene are MDHEN and SYDVKM. The CDR3 protein is CASRLAGGPQNEQFF. The CDR3 region has the DNA TGTGCCAGCAGACTAGCGGGGGGGCCGCAGAATGAGCAGTTCTTC.

The chain carries TRBV24-1 and TRBJ2-3, with TRBD1 matching 10 bases. V was pared by 9 bases and J by 6 bases, with 11 bases of the junction left unmatched. CDR1 and CDR2 (germline): KGHDR, SFDVKD. The length of the CDR3 is 15 residues. The CDR3: CATGPSGTGDDTQYF. DNA for the CDR3: TGTGCCACCGGCCCTTCCGGGACAGGGGACGATACGCAGTATTTT.

A few counts support this clonotype. This rearrangement joins TRBV29-1 to TRBJ2-2; D may be TRBD2 (6 bases). The V gene's germline CDR1 is SQVTM and CDR2 ANQGSEA. V gave up 2 bases and J gave up 8 bases, with 12 bases separating them. The CDR3 sequence is 13 residues long. The CDR3 DNA is TGCAGCGTTGAATGGGCGGGACGGGGGGAGCTGTTTTTT. Translated: CSVEWAGRGELFF.